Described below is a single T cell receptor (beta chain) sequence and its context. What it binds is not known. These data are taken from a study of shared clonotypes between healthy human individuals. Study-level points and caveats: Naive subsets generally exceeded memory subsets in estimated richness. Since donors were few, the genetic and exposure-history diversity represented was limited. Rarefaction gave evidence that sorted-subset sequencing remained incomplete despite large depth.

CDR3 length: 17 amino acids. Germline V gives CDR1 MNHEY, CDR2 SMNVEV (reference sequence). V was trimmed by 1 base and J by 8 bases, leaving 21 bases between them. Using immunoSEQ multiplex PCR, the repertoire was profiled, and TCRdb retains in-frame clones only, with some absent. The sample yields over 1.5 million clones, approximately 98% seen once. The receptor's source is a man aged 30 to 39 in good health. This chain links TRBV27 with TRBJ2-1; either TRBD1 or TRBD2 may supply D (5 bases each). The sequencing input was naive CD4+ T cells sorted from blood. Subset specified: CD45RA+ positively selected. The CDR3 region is CASSLFGIGGPFDEQFF. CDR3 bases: TGTGCCAGCAGTTTATTCGGTATTGGGGGTCCCTTCGATGAGCAGTTCTTC.